These 9 T cell receptor beta chains originate from one sample sequenced in a study of blood T cell repertoires in COVID-19. Repertoires were generated with immunoSEQ multiplex PCR, while TCRdb's copy carries only in-frame clones and drops some. Of approximately 280,000 clones in the sample, about nine tenths were seen once. The sample comprised peripheral blood. These receptors originate from a man in his fifties with acute or convalescent COVID-19.

The chain couples TRBV11-2 to TRBJ1-2; D unresolved. This CDR3 spans 15 amino acids. Germline V gives CDR1 SGHAT, CDR2 FQNNGV. Deletions cut 0 bases from V and 4 bases from J, with 12 bases between. The CDR3 is CASSLEAAGFYGYTF. CDR3 coding DNA: TGTGCCAGCAGCTTAGAGGCGGCGGGATTCTATGGCTACACCTTC.

This chain links TRBV7-3 with TRBJ2-1, with 7 positions matching TRBD2. The J segment lost 3 bases and the V segment lost 5 bases, leaving 4 bases of the junction unmatched. Per germline, CDR1 SGHTA and CDR2 FQGTGA. The length of the CDR3 is 14 residues. The CDR3 DNA reads as TGTGCCAGCAGCCAAGGCGGGGGCTACAATGAGCAGTTCTTC. Protein product: CASSQGGGYNEQFF.

This clone occurred a few times. The genes are TRBV12-5 and TRBJ2-7; 9 bases map to TRBD1. The trim removed 7 bases at V and 7 bases at J, leaving 11 bases unmatched. CDR3 size: 14 residues. Germline CDR1 LGHNT, CDR2 FRNRAP. As DNA, the CDR3 is TGTGCTAGTGCACCGGACAGGGGCTCAGGGGAGCAGTACTTC. Amino acid sequence: CASAPDRGSGEQYF. The complete variable domain, with remaining parts taken from reference TRBV12-5 and TRBJ2-7, reads DARVTQTPRHKVTEMGQEVTMRCQPILGHNTVFWYRQTMMQGLELLAYFRNRAPLDDSGMPKDRFSAEMPDATLATLKIQPSEPRDSAVYFCASAPDRGSGEQYFGPGTRLTVT.

This chain joins TRBV3-1 (or the pseudogene TRBV3-2) and TRBJ2-2; TRBD1 agrees at 7 bases. V gave up 1 base and J gave up 1 base; unmatched junction bases: 6. This CDR3 is 17 amino acids long. Germline-derived CDR1 and CDR2 are LGHDT and YNNKEL (reference sequence). CDR3 nucleotides: TGTGCCAGCAGCCAAGGACAGGGACGGGGGAACACCGGGGAGCTGTTTTTT. It encodes CASSQGQGRGNTGELFF.

As to this clone: Other DNA sequences in this specimen translate into the identical CDR3. The V gene is TRBV9, the J gene TRBJ1-1, with D possibly TRBD1 on 5 matching bases. V lost 0 bases and J 6 bases, leaving 9 bases between the germline ends. This CDR3 spans 13 amino acids. Germline V CDR1 and CDR2: SGDLS, YYNGEE. The CDR3 nucleotides read TGTGCCAGCAGCGTAGTTGGGGGGTCTGAAGCTTTCTTT. Encoded protein: CASSVVGGSEAFF.

The rearrangement joins TRBV7-6 to TRBJ1-4, with unresolved D. V lost 5 bases and J lost 2, with 12 bases in between. Per germline, CDR1 SGHVS and CDR2 FNYEAQ. This CDR3 has 15 amino acids. The CDR3 DNA is TGTGCCAGCAGCCCGAGGCGGGCGACTAATGAAAAACTGTTTTTT. Encoded protein: CASSPRRATNEKLFF.

The V call is TRBV29-1, the J call TRBJ1-1; no definite D call. There are 13 residues in the CDR3. Trimming stripped 0 bases from V and 7 bases from J, with 12 bases between. CDR1 is SQVTM and CDR2 is ANQGSEA in the germline V gene. The CDR3: CSVEEYGIGEAFF. As DNA, the CDR3 is TGCAGCGTTGAAGAATACGGGATCGGTGAAGCTTTCTTT.

This chain uses TRBV3-1 (or the pseudogene TRBV3-2) with TRBJ2-7; perhaps TRBD2 as D (6 bases). Trimming removed 0 bases from V and 6 bases from J, with 9 bases in between. The CDR3 sequence is 13 residues long. The V gene's germline CDR1 is LGHDT and CDR2 YNNKEL (reference sequence). CDR3 nucleotide sequence: TGTGCCAGCAGCCAAGAAGTTAGCGGCGAGCAGTACTTC. Translation: CASSQEVSGEQYF.

This chain connects TRBV6-6 to TRBJ2-1, with 7 bases aligning to TRBD1. J was trimmed by 5 bases and V by 6 bases; bases with no gene match: 10. The CDR3 has 15 residues. Per the germline V gene, CDR1 is MNHNY and CDR2 is SVGAGI (reference sequence). In DNA form, the CDR3 reads TGTGCCAGCAGCCCTGGGACAGTAAGTAACAATGAGCAGTTCTTC. It encodes CASSPGTVSNNEQFF.